These 3 T cell receptor beta chains share one sample of origin, sequenced in a study of blood T cells in healthy people across ages. A second 7 to 11 cycle PCR used barcoded and J-beta primers. Each CDR3 protein is one row after TCRdb ran MiXCR on the 5' RACE reads. Of around 1,700,000 distinct CDR3 sequences in the sample, 28% were seen once. Source material: blood. The receptors derive from a woman aged 30 to 39 in good health.

This clonotype appeared many times. This rearrangement joins TRBV7-2 to TRBJ2-7; 9 positions match TRBD1. J lost 5 bases, V lost 1 base, and 6 bases had no gene match. The CDR3 has 15 residues. The germline CDR1 and CDR2 sequences are SGHTA and FQGNSA. Written as DNA, the CDR3 is TGTGCCAGCAGCTTAGTTCAAACAGGGGGCAACGAGCAGTACTTC. The encoded protein is CASSLVQTGGNEQYF.

This clonotype was seen only a few times. The rearrangement joins TRBV15 to TRBJ1-3; D possibly corresponds to TRBD1 (5 bases). From germline, CDR1 is LNHNV and CDR2 YYDKDF (reference sequence). The CDR3 has 17 amino acids. V was cut by 1 base and J by 3 bases, with 16 bases left in between. Written as DNA, the CDR3 is TGTGCCACCAGCAGAGCTATGAAGCAGGGTGGTGGAAACACCATATATTTT. Its translation is CATSRAMKQGGGNTIYF.

V gene TRBV7-9 combines with J gene TRBJ1-2; D call uncertain. V was trimmed by 5 bases and J by 7 bases, leaving 14 bases between them. The CDR3 extends over 13 amino acids. The germline V gene has CDR1 SEHNR and CDR2 FQNEAQ (reference sequence). The chain's CDR3 is CASSRDGFGGYTF. CDR3 sequence (DNA): TGTGCCAGCAGCCGAGACGGATTTGGTGGCTACACCTTC.